This TCR beta chain was sequenced in a study of cytomegalovirus exposure and HLA in healthy donors (dated by TCRdb to about 2017). In terms of the full investigation: An earlier analysis of approximately 600 of the donors reported more than 250 Gb of sequence data and 100 million to 130 million unique TCR beta sequences from 150 million to 200 million T cells. An earlier analysis of 587 of the donors applied high-throughput TCR beta sequencing to assess whether each TCR beta V gene segment acted as functional or pseudogenic. A later genetic analysis took genome-wide SNP genotypes for about 55% of the 666 donors and used that subset as a discovery cohort. Donor age, sex, ethnicity and CMV serostatus were collected together with the repertoire data. Of the roughly 400 genotyped donors, 65% to 90% fell in the genetic ancestry cluster associated with self-reported Caucasian donors. Using immunosequencing, the study profiled T cell repertoires from 666 subjects and related those repertoires to cytomegalovirus serostatus. Among about 390 genotyped donors of the cohort, an average of approximately 240,000 unique TCR beta nucleotide sequences were sequenced per donor, roughly 18% of them non-productive. Four to six DR-DQ haplotypes were handled as single units for association and clustering, since linkage in the cohort was strong. Typing coverage differed by locus: A, B, C, DRB1 and DQB1 were typed in roughly 629-640 donors, DQA1 in approximately 520, DPA1 in around 610, and DPB1 in roughly 470. The aim of the study was to test whether cataloging public T cell receptors could identify signatures of past pathogen exposure. Besides the first cohort of some 670 subjects, a separate validation cohort made up of about 120 different subjects was used. In a later analysis, previously published TCR beta repertoires from several hundred donors were re-analyzed and high-resolution HLA genotyping was added so that TCR occurrence patterns could be studied. HLA typing covered class I and class II loci at four-digit resolution. Rather than drawing on any new phenotypic data, the later analysis identified candidate immune exposures from TCR beta sequences and the way those sequences occurred across donors. To predict cytomegalovirus infection status, the study brought together high-throughput TCR immunosequencing, statistical association of individual TCRs with disease status, and machine learning. All discovery cohort repertoires had been generated using a single sequencing platform. About 330 gigabases of sequencing data and around 90 million unique TCR sequences made up an early release that covered around 640 HLA-typed donors. Summary of the overall study and its limitations: A later analysis associated approximately 17,000 TCR beta sequences with specific HLA alleles at a false discovery rate of 0.05. For the cohort, immune exposure information was limited to CMV serostatus. According to the authors, the approach could potentially be generalized to other disease states and immunological phenotypes. Because HLA typing was missing for some donors at each locus, association tests included only the typed subset. A further reported finding was that TCR beta sequences accurately predicted the HLA-A and HLA-B alleles for most subjects in the first cohort. According to a later genetic analysis, donors in an Asian-associated ancestry cluster had fewer N-insertions in productive TCRs than the roughly 700-donor mean. In vitro tests confirmed that three of the cytomegalovirus-associated TCR beta chains recognize cytomegalovirus antigens. A later genetic analysis associated a missense DCLRE1C variant with V-gene and J-gene trimming of TCR beta chains, and an independent cohort replicated the association. A total of around 150 TCR beta chains were listed by the study as associated with cytomegalovirus. Because counts were too low, seventeen rarely observed V segments, including chromosome 9 orphons, were excluded from the earlier analysis of some 540 of the donors. Most TCR sequences were observed very rarely across donors, whereas some public TCRs were present in many individuals. In a later analysis, most CMV-associated TCR beta chains were found to appear HLA-restricted, with HLA associations seemingly driven largely by CMV exposure. When HLA alleles, especially DR and DQ, strongly co-occurred, attributing TCR associations to individual alleles was difficult. In an earlier analysis of 450 to 750 of the donors, most TCR beta V segments appeared in productive rearrangements about 87% or about 30% of the time, broadly matching IMGT annotations. In both the original and validation cohorts, the classifier was reported to diagnose cytomegalovirus status with high specificity and sensitivity. Some IMGT-functional V segments, including TRBV6-2 and TRBV6-3, could not be distinguished by the 87-base-pair reads and were therefore excluded. In this cohort, only TCR beta chains were sequenced, and detectable features were limited by the absence of alpha or paired-chain data. In a later analysis, several top co-occurrence clusters were reported to appear linked to parvovirus B19, influenza, CMV and Epstein-Barr virus. A cluster of highly shared sequence variants was judged likely to be a technical artifact of the sequencing pipeline. Presence/absence analyses assumed roughly uniform sequencing depth across donors, an assumption that may not hold. A later analysis found that TCR association rates varied across HLA loci, with DRB1 alleles showing the most associated TCRs and HLA-C alleles the fewest. A later analysis found that HLA-associated TCR beta chains were more clonally expanded and had lower generation probabilities than equally common non-associated chains. Correlated functional status among segregating V segments might reflect linkage disequilibrium, but an unknown experimental factor could not be ruled out.

The cohort consisted of hundreds of healthy bone marrow donors. Cohort members were all nominally healthy when sampled, although unrecorded immune exposures were likely present. The donor tested CMV seropositive and was one of the 289 seropositive cohort members. A peripheral blood sample was collected from each donor, and TCR beta sequencing was performed on peripheral blood mononuclear cells. Genomic DNA extraction from the blood cell samples was performed with the Qiagen DNeasy Blood Extraction Kit. As regards this clone: It has no known antigen specificity. No base qualities exist here, and no much larger clone lies one base off it.

Library creation used the immunoSEQ multiplex PCR assay. For the multiplex PCR, a mixture combining 60 forward primers for TCR Vbeta segments and 13 reverse primers for TCR Jbeta segments was used. Amplification of the CDR3 region of rearranged TCR beta genes was performed with a multiplex PCR assay on genomic DNA. The Illumina HiSeq System was used to sequence the amplified TCR beta libraries as 87-base-pair reads. For the original study's pipeline: A later analysis counted about 80 million unique TCR beta chains across the 666 repertoires, and around 9.9 million of these chains were shared by at least two donors. Raw reads were error-corrected and collapsed into unique sequences by a nearest-neighbor algorithm in which closely related sequences were merged to remove PCR and sequencing errors. To assign V, D and J gene segments, CDR3 sequences were aligned to IMGT reference sequences. For a sequence to be retained, at least a six-nucleotide match to both a V gene segment and a J gene segment was required. Rearrangements were classified as productive when the CDR3 lacked stop codons and remained in frame with V and J, and all other rearrangements were classified as non-productive. Following IMGT convention, CDR3 was defined as the stretch from the second conserved V-encoded cysteine to the conserved J-encoded phenylalanine. Sequences without an unambiguous match to a single V gene segment were excluded from the earlier analysis of approximately 600 of the donors. In an earlier analysis of several hundred of the donors, a V segment was called functional when productive rearrangements were above 56.7%, and segregating when the standard deviation between donors exceeded 5%. A statistical classification framework was built for diagnosing cytomegalovirus status from the catalog of TCR beta chain sequences. V and J gene assignment, in a later analysis, came from comparing TCR nucleotide sequences with IMGT/GENE-DB human TR gene sequences. A later analysis assigned CDR3 sequences and most-parsimonious VDJ recombination scenarios with the TCRdist pipeline. A later analysis defined each TCR beta chain by its CDR3 amino acid sequence plus V-gene family, and excluded reads lacking a unique V-gene family. In a later analysis, approximately 640 highly shared, low-generation-probability nucleotide sequences were removed to address suspected cross-contamination and a sequencing artifact. In a later analysis, a clonal expansion index for each public chain was calculated from normalized within-repertoire ranks of inferred template counts. Generation probabilities in a later analysis came from a VDJ recombination model fitted to out-of-frame rearrangements, and those results were checked against IGoR. Hypergeometric tests were used in a later analysis to score TCR-TCR, TCR-HLA and TCR-CMV co-occurrence, with a repertoire-size bias correction applied to the TCR pairs. To estimate false discovery rates, a later analysis permuted the HLA or CMV assignments 20 times. In a later analysis, co-occurring TCRs were grouped using DBSCAN, and TCRdist sequence similarity was added for clustering within HLA-allele-positive subsets. Repertoires with fewer than 30,000 or more than 120,000 public chains were left out of co-occurrence clustering, as were a handful of repertoires with anomalous nucleotide sharing. TCRdb holds this immuneACCESS table with in-frame rearrangements only. Some clones are missing; in checked studies, unresolved V genes explain under half, and the rest has no known cause. Clone size and V and J calls were adopted from that table, with D and trimming inferred from the DNA. For this sample there are around 210,000 clones; about 76% appear just once. The biggest ten clones account for approximately 0.4% of the sample.

Looking up the germline V gene yields CDR1 SGHRS and CDR2 YFSETQ. V ends up 4 bases short and J 4 bases short, with an unmatched junction base count of 7. Spanning cysteine to phenylalanine, the CDR3 consists of 15 amino acids. The entry retains the CDR3 DNA only, 45 bases that are in frame from base 1. The TCR was taken from a male donor in good health and CMV-seropositive. The rearranged chain carries TRBV5-1 and TRBJ2-7; 11 nucleotides in the junction match TRBD2. Sequenced material: PBMCs. The CDR3 region: CASSIGLAGLYEQYF. The nucleotide sequence reads as follows: TGCGCCAGCAGCATAGGACTAGCGGGCCTTTACGAGCAGTACTTC.